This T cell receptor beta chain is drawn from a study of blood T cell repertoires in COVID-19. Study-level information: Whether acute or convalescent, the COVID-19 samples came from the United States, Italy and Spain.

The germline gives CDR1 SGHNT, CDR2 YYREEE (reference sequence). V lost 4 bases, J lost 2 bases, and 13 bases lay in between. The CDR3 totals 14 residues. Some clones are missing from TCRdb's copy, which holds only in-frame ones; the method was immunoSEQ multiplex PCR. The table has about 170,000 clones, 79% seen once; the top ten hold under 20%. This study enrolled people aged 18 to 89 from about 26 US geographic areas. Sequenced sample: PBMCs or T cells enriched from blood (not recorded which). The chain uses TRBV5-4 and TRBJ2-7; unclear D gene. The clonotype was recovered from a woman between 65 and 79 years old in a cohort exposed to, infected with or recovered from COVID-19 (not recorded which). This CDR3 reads CASSPDNRPYEQYF. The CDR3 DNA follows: TGTGCCAGCAGCCCCGACAACCGACCCTACGAGCAGTACTTC.